These 12 T cell receptor beta chains originate from one sample sequenced in a study of cytomegalovirus exposure and HLA in healthy donors. Clones were sequenced by immunoSEQ multiplex PCR, and TCRdb holds only the in-frame ones, with some missing. The profile shows hundreds of thousands of clones, 70% to 90% of them singletons. The sample was PBMCs. The source is a woman in her late teens or twenties in good health and CMV-seronegative.

The rearrangement uses TRBV7-6 and TRBJ1-4, with unresolved D. The V gene lost 2 bases and the J gene lost 5 bases, with 3 bases spanning the gap. The CDR3 loop spans 12 amino acids. CDR1 is SGHVS, CDR2 FNYEAQ, per germline. In DNA, the CDR3 is TGTGCCAGCAGCTTATGGAATGAAAAACTGTTTTTT. Translated, it gives CASSLWNEKLFF.

V is TRBV5-1 and J is TRBJ2-1, with 7 positions matching TRBD2. V shed 1 base and J 7 bases; nucleotides not matched to a gene: 5. This CDR3 comprises 14 residues. The germline gives CDR1 SGHRS, CDR2 YFSETQ. Here the CDR3 reads CASSLPGGRNEQFF. The CDR3 coding sequence is TGCGCCAGCAGCTTGCCGGGAGGTAGAAATGAGCAGTTCTTC.

This chain links TRBV6-6 with TRBJ1-2, with D possibly matching TRBD1 (6 bases). The ends were cut back, 4 bases at V and 0 bases at J, with 12 bases in the middle. Germline V gene lookup returns CDR1 MNHNY and CDR2 SVGAGI (reference sequence). The CDR3 extends over 15 amino acids. Here the CDR3 DNA reads TGTGCCAGCAGTTCCTGGGACAAGGCTAACTATGGCTACACCTTC. Its protein product is CASSSWDKANYGYTF.

The chain is built from TRBV27 and TRBJ1-2; 7 nucleotides line up with TRBD1. Looked up from germline, CDR1 is MNHEY and CDR2 is SMNVEV (reference sequence). The CDR3 contains 15 residues. V trimming: 3 bases; J trimming: 2 bases; junction bases outside the gene matches: 6. CDR3 DNA sequence: TGTGCCAGCAGTTTGTTTCCCAGGGGGAACTATGGCTACACCTTC. This encodes CASSLFPRGNYGYTF.

The V and J genes are TRBV14 and TRBJ2-1; 14 bases are shared with TRBD2. After removal of 3 bases from V and 8 bases from J, the junction contained 9 bases not matched to a gene. The CDR3 contains 17 residues. CDR1 is SGHDN, CDR2 FVKESK, per germline. CDR3 bases: TGTGCCAGCAGCCACCTACCGGGACTAGCGGGAGCCCATGAGCAGTTCTTC. Translating it yields CASSHLPGLAGAHEQFF. Full variable domain (remainder filled in from reference TRBV14 and TRBJ2-1): EAGVTQFPSHSVIEKGQTVTLRCDPISGHDNLYWYRRVMGKEIKFLLHFVKESKQDESGMPNNRFLAERTGGTYSTLKVQPAELEDSGVYFCASSHLPGLAGAHEQFFGPGTRLTVL.

CDR3 loop: CASSRQRTGELFF. CDR3 sequence (DNA): TGTGCCAGCAGCCGACAGCGAACCGGGGAGCTGTTTTTT. This chain joins TRBV5-6 and TRBJ2-2; weak D call: TRBD1 (5 bases). V lost 4 bases and J 5 bases, leaving 9 bases between the germline ends. The CDR3 covers 13 residues. From germline, CDR1 is SGHDT and CDR2 YYEEEE.

The chain has TRBV25-1 and TRBJ2-1; 15 bases fit TRBD2. The CDR3 length is 16 residues. Trimming at V came to 4 bases and at J to 8 bases, leaving 6 bases not matched to a gene. Germline V gene data show CDR1 as MGHDK and CDR2 as SYGVNS. CDR3 residues: CASSALGLAGGHEQFF. As DNA, the CDR3 is TGTGCCAGCAGTGCTCTAGGACTAGCGGGGGGGCATGAGCAGTTCTTC.

In regard to this clone: The junction departs from the called germline gene at one end, perhaps through a read error. The V and J genes are TRBV7-7 and TRBJ1-6; a weak D match, TRBD1 (5 bases). The CDR3 runs 18 residues. Per germline, CDR1 SSHAT and CDR2 FNYEAQ (reference sequence). Here the CDR3 DNA reads TGTGCTAGCAGTACGCCGGGACTCATCTTCTCCTATAATTCACCCCTCCACTTT. As protein: CASSTPGLIFSYNSPLHF.

The V gene is TRBV11-2, the J gene TRBJ2-7, with 7 nucleotides matching TRBD1. Trimming removed 1 base from V and 2 bases from J; junction bases left unmatched: 11. The germline gives CDR1 SGHAT, CDR2 FQNNGV. This CDR3 comprises 17 residues. CDR3 sequence reads: CASSLVPGQAKTYEQYF. Written as DNA, the CDR3 is TGTGCCAGCAGCTTAGTCCCCGGACAGGCGAAGACCTACGAGCAGTACTTC.

The chain employs TRBV9 and TRBJ2-5; 7 bases map to TRBD1. The length of the CDR3 is 15 residues. V dropped 0 bases and J dropped 1; count of bases not matched to a gene: 3. The germline V gene encodes CDR1 SGDLS and CDR2 YYNGEE. CDR3 residues: CASSVATGVQETQYF. The CDR3 DNA sequence: TGTGCCAGCAGCGTAGCTACAGGGGTCCAAGAGACCCAGTACTTC.

This chain connects TRBV6-1 to TRBJ2-1, with 8 bases matching TRBD1. Trimming removed 4 bases from V and 7 bases from J; junction bases left unmatched: 3. The CDR3 has 13 amino acids. Per germline, CDR1 MNHNS and CDR2 SASEGT. The CDR3 region has the DNA TGTGCCAGCAGTGTAACAGGGGGTAATGAGCAGTTCTTC. Its protein is CASSVTGGNEQFF.

Written as DNA, the CDR3 is TGTGCCTGGAGTCGGGGCGGAGTCACTGAAGCTTTCTTT. Translating gives CAWSRGGVTEAFF. The V and J genes are TRBV30 and TRBJ1-1; tentatively, D is TRBD1 (5 bases). CDR1 GTSNPN and CDR2 SVGIG come from the germline V gene (reference sequence). Deletions cut 2 bases from V and 4 bases from J, with 11 bases between. The CDR3 runs to 13 residues.